This TCR beta chain was sequenced during a study of PD-1 blockade in classical Hodgkin lymphoma. General study findings and limits: Significant TCR diversity gains by C4D1 occurred in CD4+ but not CD8+ cells. Lower baseline TCR diversity was reported for newly diagnosed patients than for healthy donors. Partial responders and progressors had significantly lower baseline TCR diversity.

This clone appeared once. As yet, its antigen is unknown. Each and every patient relapsed after autologous stem cell transplantation, and patients got differing brentuximab vedotin exposure. Assay used: immunoSEQ multiplex PCR; TCRdb lists only in-frame clones, some missing. Here the sample spans more than 85,000 clones, around 90% being singletons. V was cut by 4 bases and J by 11 bases, with 14 bases left in between. CDR1 and CDR2 (germline): MRHNA, SNTAGT. This CDR3 contains 13 residues. The sequencing here drew on peripheral blood mononuclear cells (PBMCs), taken before the second cycle of nivolumab. The receptor's source is a human donor with classical Hodgkin lymphoma. The V and J genes are TRBV6-4 and TRBJ1-4; D gene uncertain. The CDR3 region is CASSVGEGGKLFF. The CDR3, as DNA: TGTGCCAGCAGTGTCGGAGAGGGCGGGAAACTGTTTTTT.